This T cell receptor (beta chain) was found in a study of T-cell reconstitution after alpha-beta-depleted transplantation in children. The library targeted TCRbeta and was prepared with unique molecular identifiers. TCRdb recomputed calls from the PCR reads with MiXCR, one row per CDR3 protein. The sample holds roughly 500,000 distinct CDR3 sequences, around a third seen once. The CDR3 extends over 11 amino acids. The V gene's germline CDR1 is LNHNV and CDR2 YYDKDF (reference sequence). Trimming shortened V by 5 bases and J by 6 bases, and 7 bases separated the two germline ends. The sample was PBMCs from the stem cell graft donor, taken from the stem cell graft. This sequence joins TRBV15 and TRBJ1-1; D ambiguous. The sequence was collected from a human donor who donated a stem cell graft to a child with aplastic anemia. The CDR3, as DNA: TGTGCCACCAGCGAAGGCTCTGAAGCTTTCTTT. Protein: CATSEGSEAFF.